These 18 T cell receptor beta chains were all obtained from the same sample, sequenced in a study of cytomegalovirus exposure and HLA in healthy donors (dated by TCRdb to the late 2010s). Library method: the immunoSEQ multiplex PCR assay. TCRdb provides this immuneACCESS table in a form limited to in-frame rearrangements. Some clones are lacking; in checked studies, under half of them reflect an unresolved V gene, and why the rest are absent is not known. Here the sample has about 190,000 clones; more than 65% occur a single time. The ten biggest clones cover 2.8% of the sample. Sequencing used PBMCs. Source of these receptors: a woman under 30 in good health and CMV-seropositive.

The CDR3 DNA sequence: TGTGCCAGCAGCCAAGAGATAAGCGGGGGGAACAATGAGCAGTTCTTC. Translated: CASSQEISGGNNEQFF. The chain joins TRBV4-2 to TRBJ2-1; TRBD2 matches at 9 bases. This CDR3 has 16 residues. Germline CDR1 LGHNA, CDR2 YNFKEQ. The V segment lost 0 bases and the J segment 5 bases; nucleotides outside the gene matches: 5.

This chain uses TRBV5-6 with TRBJ2-5; 11 nucleotides match TRBD1. After removal of 3 bases from V and 5 bases from J, the junction contained 6 bases not matched to a gene. The CDR3 runs to 15 residues. Per germline, CDR1 SGHDT and CDR2 YYEEEE. As DNA, the CDR3 is TGTGCCAGCAGCTGGGACAGGGGGGAAAGGGAGACCCAGTACTTC. This codes for CASSWDRGERETQYF.

This clone was detected only once. J is TRBJ2-3 and V is TRBV18, with D unresolved. The CDR3 consists of 16 residues. Germline-derived CDR1 and CDR2 are KGHSH and LQKENI. The ends were cut back, 1 base at V and 3 bases at J, with 14 bases in the middle. The CDR3 region has the DNA TGTGCCAGCTCACCACTCGACATTTCTATAACAGATACGCAGTATTTT. Amino acid sequence: CASSPLDISITDTQYF. Using reference TRBV18 and TRBJ2-3 for the parts outside the CDR3, the full variable domain is NAGVMQNPRHLVRRRGQEARLRCSPMKGHSHVYWYRQLPEEGLKFMVYLQKENIIDESGMPKERFSAEFPKEGPSILRIQQVVRGDSAAYFCASSPLDISITDTQYFGPGTRLTVL.

This chain uses TRBV29-1 with TRBJ2-7; 8 bases line up with TRBD1. V lost 7 bases, J lost 2 bases, and 19 bases stayed unmatched. Germline lookup yields CDR1 SQVTM and CDR2 ANQGSEA. The CDR3 runs 17 residues. In DNA, the CDR3 is TGCAGCGCTACCGATCGGGGGACAGGAGTCTTGGCCTACGAGCAGTACTTC. Translation: CSATDRGTGVLAYEQYF.

This clone was found once. The V gene is TRBV14, the J gene TRBJ2-7, with TRBD2 matching over 8 bases. The CDR3 is made up of 14 amino acids. The V and J ends lost 8 bases and 3 bases, in that order; junction bases with no gene match: 9. Germline loops: CDR1 SGHDN, CDR2 FVKESK. CDR3 DNA: TGTGCCAGCTCCCCAGCGGGGGTGAACTACGAGCAGTACTTC. Amino acids: CASSPAGVNYEQYF. Variable domain in full (rest from reference TRBV14 and TRBJ2-7): EAGVTQFPSHSVIEKGQTVTLRCDPISGHDNLYWYRRVMGKEIKFLLHFVKESKQDESGMPNNRFLAERTGGTYSTLKVQPAELEDSGVYFCASSPAGVNYEQYFGPGTRLTVT.

The chain carries TRBV5-4 and TRBJ2-3; 7 bases line up with TRBD1. Losses at the gene ends were 3 bases for V and 0 bases for J; bases not matched to a gene: 4. The CDR3 has 15 amino acids. The germline CDR1 and CDR2 sequences are SGHNT and YYREEE (reference sequence). This CDR3 is CASSYPGQSTDTQYF. The CDR3 DNA reads as TGTGCCAGCAGCTACCCGGGACAGAGCACAGATACGCAGTATTTT.

The rearrangement joins TRBV6-1 to TRBJ1-1; D is perhaps TRBD1 (6 bases). The germline CDR1 and CDR2 sequences are MNHNS and SASEGT. With 6 bases removed from V and 6 bases from J, the gap between germline ends came to 14 bases. This CDR3 spans 13 amino acids. Here the CDR3 reads CASSNYGGPEAFF. Here the CDR3 DNA reads TGTGCCAGCAGCAACTACGGGGGGCCTGAAGCTTTCTTT.

The chain combines TRBV6-1 with TRBJ2-7, with a possible D match to TRBD1 (5 bases). The CDR3 sequence is 13 residues long. Germline V lookup: CDR1 MNHNS, CDR2 SASEGT. Trimming took off 4 bases at V and 4 bases at J, with 11 bases between the two ends. The CDR3 DNA reads TGTGCCAGCAGTGGCGGAACAGGTTACGAGCAGTACTTC. Its translation is CASSGGTGYEQYF.

This sequence joins TRBV9 and TRBJ2-2; 14 bases map to TRBD2. This CDR3 region has 17 residues. The germline CDR1 and CDR2 sequences are SGDLS and YYNGEE. V shed 3 bases, J shed 4 bases, and the junction held 5 bases outside the gene matches. CDR3 amino acids: CASSAQGLAGGTGELFF. CDR3 nucleotides: TGTGCCAGCAGCGCCCAAGGACTAGCGGGGGGCACCGGGGAGCTGTTTTTT. Looking up the rest from reference TRBV9 and TRBJ2-2 gives the full variable domain: DSGVTQTPKHLITATGQRVTLRCSPRSGDLSVYWYQQSLDQGLQFLIQYYNGEERAKGNILERFSAQQFPDLHSELNLSSLELGDSALYFCASSAQGLAGGTGELFFGEGSRLTVL.

This chain connects TRBV21-1 to TRBJ2-7; the table's D call, TRBD2, was not checked against the DNA. TRBV21-1 is annotated as a pseudogene. The CDR3 length is 15 residues. The CDR3 protein is CASSKGRGIAYEQYF. The CDR3 DNA sequence: TGTGCCAGCAGCAAAGGACGGGGGATCGCTTACGAGCAGTACTTC.

This chain connects TRBV2 to TRBJ2-3; TRBD1 might be the D (5 bases). CDR3 size: 14 residues. Germline CDR1 SNHLY, CDR2 FYNNEI. Trimming shortened V by 6 bases and J by 1 base, and 11 bases separated the two germline ends. The CDR3 DNA follows: TGTGCCAGCAGGTCGGACACGCGCACAGATACGCAGTATTTT. Translation: CASRSDTRTDTQYF.

The chain couples TRBV7-6 to TRBJ2-7; TRBD1 might be the D (5 bases). Trimming removed 8 bases at V and 7 bases at J, with 15 bases between. Germline assignment: CDR1 SGHVS and CDR2 FNYEAQ. The CDR3 loop spans 12 amino acids. The CDR3 nucleotides read TGTGCCAGCGGAATGACAGCGAGGGAGCAGTACTTC. Its protein is CASGMTAREQYF.

The chain recombines TRBV6-5 with TRBJ2-7, with TRBD1 as a possible D gene (6 bases). The CDR3 is made up of 13 amino acids. The V end lost 6 bases, the J end lost 2 bases, and 11 bases lay between the germline ends. Germline assignment: CDR1 MNHEY and CDR2 SVGAGI. The DNA of the CDR3 is TGTGCCAGCAGCCTCCGGGACACCTACGAGCAGTACTTC. This sequence encodes CASSLRDTYEQYF.

The chain carries TRBV5-6 and TRBJ1-2; tentatively, D is TRBD1 (5 bases). Germline CDR1 reads SGHDT; CDR2 reads YYEEEE. This CDR3 region has 16 residues. V was trimmed by 4 bases and J by 8 bases, leaving 24 bases between them. DNA of the CDR3: TGTGCCAGCAGCCCTGGGACCGGGACTGACTTGTTGGGCTACACCTTC. Its translation is CASSPGTGTDLLGYTF. Variable domain in full (rest from reference TRBV5-6 and TRBJ1-2): DAGVTQSPTHLIKTRGQQVTLRCSPKSGHDTVSWYQQALGQGPQFIFQYYEEEERQRGNFPDRFSGHQFPNYSSELNVNALLLGDSALYLCASSPGTGTDLLGYTFGSGTRLTVV.

The chain couples TRBV5-1 to TRBJ2-1, with TRBD2 matching over 10 bases. Trimming removed 0 bases from V and 8 bases from J; junction bases left unmatched: 5. Germline CDR1 and CDR2: SGHRS and YFSETQ. This CDR3 spans 15 amino acids. CDR3 DNA sequence: TGCGCCAGCAGCTTGGGGAGCGGGGGGGCCTATGAGCAGTTCTTC. Its protein product is CASSLGSGGAYEQFF.

The chain is built from TRBV19 and TRBJ2-7; tentatively, D is TRBD1 (6 bases). The germline V and J ends were trimmed by 0 bases and 0 bases, with 15 bases remaining between them. The CDR3 totals 17 residues. The V gene's germline CDR1 is LNHDA and CDR2 SQIVND (reference sequence). The CDR3 loop is CASSIDSRGRGSYEQYF. Here the CDR3 DNA reads TGTGCCAGTAGTATAGATTCAAGGGGCAGGGGCTCCTACGAGCAGTACTTC.

The V gene is TRBV7-8, the J gene TRBJ1-1, with 7 bases aligning to TRBD1. V dropped 3 bases and J dropped 1; count of bases not matched to a gene: 2. Germline V CDR1 and CDR2: SGHVS, FQNEAQ. There are 14 residues in the CDR3. CDR3 protein: CASSLDRRNTEAFF. DNA for the CDR3: TGTGCCAGCAGCTTGGACAGGAGGAACACTGAAGCTTTCTTT.

The chain is built from TRBV14 and TRBJ1-6; perhaps TRBD1 as D (5 bases). The CDR3 runs to 14 residues. Germline CDR1 is SGHDN and CDR2 is FVKESK. The V end was cut by 3 bases, the J end by 10 bases, with 13 bases between. The CDR3 here is CASSHQGSLSPLHF. The CDR3 bases are TGTGCCAGCAGCCACCAGGGTTCGTTGTCACCCCTCCACTTT.